Given below is one T cell receptor beta chain in context. Antigen unknown. Total RNA, at least 5 micrograms per sample, was extracted from PBMCs. A second about 7 to 11 cycle PCR used barcoded and J-beta primers. Every sample gave at least 2.5 million paired-end reads containing CDR3. TCRdb used MiXCR to reprocess the 5' RACE reads, holding one entry per CDR3 protein. The sample lists 700,000 or so distinct CDR3 sequences, over 40% occurring once. This entry is derived from a study of blood T cells in healthy people across ages. Study results and caveats: There were more naive CD4+ cells and higher diversity in long-lived donors than in aged donors. Any changes in expanded clonotypes were possibly confounded, as donor CMV status remained unknown.

This CDR3 has 16 amino acids. Germline trimming cut 2 bases from V and 4 bases from J; bases unmatched to any gene: 7. Per germline, CDR1 GTSNPN and CDR2 SVGIG (reference sequence). This sequence originates from a man older than 75 in good health. The chain uses TRBV30 and TRBJ2-6, with 8 bases aligning to TRBD2. The sample consisted of blood. CDR3 coding DNA: TGTGCCTGGAGTCTCCGGGGGGGGCTGGGGGCCAACGTCCTGACTTTC. This translates into CAWSLRGGLGANVLTF. The variable domain in full, completed from reference TRBV30 and TRBJ2-6, reads SQTIHQWPATLVQPVGSPLSLECTVEGTSNPNLYWYRQAAGRGLQLLFYSVGIGQISSEVPQNLSASRPQDRQFILSSKKLLLSDSGFYLCAWSLRGGLGANVLTFGAGSRLTVL.